The clone carrying this TCR beta chain has only a few counts. What it binds is unknown. The entry originates in a study of response to subunit inactivated influenza vaccine. Whole-study results and caveats: Each seasonal flu vaccination may recruit only limited new T cells, authors suggested.

V was trimmed by 0 bases and J by 9 bases, leaving 11 bases between them. The CDR3 covers 13 residues. The germline V gene encodes CDR1 MNHEY and CDR2 SVGAGI. TCRdb reanalysed the RT-PCR reads using MiXCR and keeps one entry per CDR3 protein. The sample yields over 150,000 distinct CDR3 sequences, about 10% seen once. This sequence originates from a man aged 50 to 69 who received an inactivated influenza vaccine. The V call is TRBV6-5, the J call TRBJ2-5, with D possibly being TRBD2 (6 bases). The input for sequencing was CD8+ T cells sorted from PBMCs, taken around 25 months after vaccination. The CDR3 DNA follows: TGTGCCAGCAGTTACTCGAATGGAGGGCCCCAGTACTTC. Protein: CASSYSNGGPQYF.